This TCR beta chain is drawn from a study of T-cell reconstitution after alpha-beta-depleted transplantation in children. There are 13 residues in the CDR3. Germline V gene sequence: CDR1 MNHEY, CDR2 SMNVEV (reference sequence). Trimming removed 2 bases from V and 1 base from J, with 5 bases in between. In its sample, this clonotype was seen many times. Preparation of the TCRbeta library used unique molecular identifiers. TCRdb passed the PCR reads through MiXCR, listing each CDR3 protein once. The table has 500,000 or so distinct CDR3 sequences, approximately 32% seen once. This sequence was found in a human donor who donated a stem cell graft to a child with aplastic anemia. Sequencing was performed on PBMCs from the stem cell graft donor, taken from the stem cell graft. The chain employs TRBV27 and TRBJ1-2, with unresolved D. CDR3 sequence: CASSLEGNYGYTF. DNA of the CDR3: TGTGCCAGCAGTTTAGAGGGTAACTATGGCTACACCTTC.